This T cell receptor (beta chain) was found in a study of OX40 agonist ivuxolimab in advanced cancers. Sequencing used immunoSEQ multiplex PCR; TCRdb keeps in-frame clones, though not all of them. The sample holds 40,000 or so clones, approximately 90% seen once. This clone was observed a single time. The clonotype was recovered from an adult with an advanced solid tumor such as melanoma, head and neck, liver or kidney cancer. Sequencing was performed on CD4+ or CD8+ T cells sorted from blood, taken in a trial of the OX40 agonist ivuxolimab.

CDR3 sequence reads: CASSHRLAGAYEQYF. The CDR3, as DNA: TGCGCCAGCAGCCACCGACTAGCGGGAGCCTACGAGCAGTACTTC. The rearrangement links TRBV4-1 to TRBJ2-7; 12 bases fit TRBD2. V was clipped by 3 bases and J by 2 bases; unmatched bases: 2. The germline CDR1 and CDR2 sequences are MGHRA and YSYEKL. The CDR3 is 15 amino acids.